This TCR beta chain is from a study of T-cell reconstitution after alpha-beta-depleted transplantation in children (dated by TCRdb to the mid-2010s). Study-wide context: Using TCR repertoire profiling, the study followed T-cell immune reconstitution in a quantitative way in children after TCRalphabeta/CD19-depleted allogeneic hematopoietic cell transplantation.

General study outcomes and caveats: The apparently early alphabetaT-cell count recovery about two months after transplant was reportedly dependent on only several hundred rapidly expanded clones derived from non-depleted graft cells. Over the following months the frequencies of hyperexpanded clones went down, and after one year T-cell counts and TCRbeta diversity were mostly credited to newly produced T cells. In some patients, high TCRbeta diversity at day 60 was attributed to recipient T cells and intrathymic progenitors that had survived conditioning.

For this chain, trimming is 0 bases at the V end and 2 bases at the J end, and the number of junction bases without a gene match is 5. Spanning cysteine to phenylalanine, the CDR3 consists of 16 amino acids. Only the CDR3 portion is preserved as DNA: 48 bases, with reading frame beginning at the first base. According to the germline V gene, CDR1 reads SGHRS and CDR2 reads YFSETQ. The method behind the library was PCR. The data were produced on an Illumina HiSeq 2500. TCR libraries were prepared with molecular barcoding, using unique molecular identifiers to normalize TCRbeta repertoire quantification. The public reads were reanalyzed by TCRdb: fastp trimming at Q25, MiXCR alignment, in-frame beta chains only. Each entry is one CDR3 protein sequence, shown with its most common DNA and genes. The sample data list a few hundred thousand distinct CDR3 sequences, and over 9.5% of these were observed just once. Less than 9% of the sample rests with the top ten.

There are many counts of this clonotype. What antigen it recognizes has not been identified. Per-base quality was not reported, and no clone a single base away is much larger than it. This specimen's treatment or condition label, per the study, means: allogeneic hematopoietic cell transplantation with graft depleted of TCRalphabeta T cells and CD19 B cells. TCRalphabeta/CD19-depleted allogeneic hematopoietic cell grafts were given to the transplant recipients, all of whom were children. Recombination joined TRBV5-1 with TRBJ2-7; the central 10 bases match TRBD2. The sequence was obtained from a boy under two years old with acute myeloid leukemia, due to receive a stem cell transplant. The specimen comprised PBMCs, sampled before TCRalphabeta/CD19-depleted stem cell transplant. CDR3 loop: CASSLGGLAGAYEQYF. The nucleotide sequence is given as TGCGCCAGCAGCTTGGGCGGGCTAGCGGGGGCCTACGAGCAGTACTTC.